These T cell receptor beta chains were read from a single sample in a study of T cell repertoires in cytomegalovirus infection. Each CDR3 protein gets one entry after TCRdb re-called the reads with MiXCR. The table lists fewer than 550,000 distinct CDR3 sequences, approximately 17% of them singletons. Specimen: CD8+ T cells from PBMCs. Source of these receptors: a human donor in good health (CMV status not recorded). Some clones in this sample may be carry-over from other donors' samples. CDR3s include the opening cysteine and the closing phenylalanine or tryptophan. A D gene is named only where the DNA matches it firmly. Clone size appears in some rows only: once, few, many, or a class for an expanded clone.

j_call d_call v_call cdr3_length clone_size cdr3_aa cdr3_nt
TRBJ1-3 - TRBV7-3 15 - CASSFSGDPGNTIYF TGTGCAAGCAGCTTCTCCGGGGACCCTGGAAACACCATATATTTT
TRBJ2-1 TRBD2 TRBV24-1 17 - CATSDPRTSGDINEQFF TGTGCCACCAGTGATCCCCGGACTAGCGGGGACATCAATGAGCAGTTCTTC
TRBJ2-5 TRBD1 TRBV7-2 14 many CASSPGTGEETQYF TGTGCCAGCAGCCCTGGGACAGGGGAAGAGACCCAGTACTTC
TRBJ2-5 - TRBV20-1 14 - CSAPRTRMEETQYF TGCAGTGCACCCCGTACGCGGATGGAAGAGACCCAGTACTTC
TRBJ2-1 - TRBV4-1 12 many CASSQGGNEQFF TGCGCCAGCAGCCAAGGAGGGAATGAGCAGTTCTTC
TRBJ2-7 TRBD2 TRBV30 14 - CAWSTGGTSYEQYF TGTGCCTGGAGTACCGGGGGGACCTCCTACGAGCAGTACTTC
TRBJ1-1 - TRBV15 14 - CATSSLLENTEAFF TGTGCCACCAGCTCCCTACTGGAGAACACTGAAGCTTTCTTT
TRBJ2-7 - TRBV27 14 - CASSPGLVSYEQYF TGTGCCAGCAGTCCGGGACTGGTTTCCTACGAGCAGTACTTC
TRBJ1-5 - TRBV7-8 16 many CASSPYSKLPNSPQHF TGTGCCAGCAGCCCATATTCAAAGTTACCCAACTCGCCCCAGCATTTT
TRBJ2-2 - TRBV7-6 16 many CASSLVGLVGTGELFF TGTGCCAGCAGCTTAGTAGGCCTCGTTGGCACCGGGGAGCTGTTTTTT
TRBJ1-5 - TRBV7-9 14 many CASSLEDSNQPQHF TGTGCCAGCAGCTTAGAAGATAGCAATCAGCCCCAGCATTTT
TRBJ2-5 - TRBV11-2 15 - CASSQDLADQETQYF TGTGCCAGCAGCCAAGATTTAGCGGACCAAGAGACCCAGTACTTC
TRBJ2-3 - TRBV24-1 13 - CATSDLLGDTQYF TGTGCCACCAGTGATTTGCTTGGGGATACGCAGTATTTT
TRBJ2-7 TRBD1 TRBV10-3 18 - CAISTVPGQGDGAYEQYF TGTGCCATCAGTACCGTCCCGGGACAGGGGGACGGGGCCTACGAGCAGTACTTC
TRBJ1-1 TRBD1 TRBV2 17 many CASSGVVGTAVGPEAFF TGTGCCAGCAGTGGAGTTGTGGGGACAGCTGTGGGGCCTGAAGCTTTCTTT
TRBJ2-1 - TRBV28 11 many CASGDPLGQFF TGTGCCAGTGGGGACCCCCTCGGGCAGTTCTTC
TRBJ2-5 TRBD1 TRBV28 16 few CASSSLGQGGWETQYF TGTGCCAGCAGTTCCCTGGGACAGGGAGGATGGGAGACCCAGTACTTC
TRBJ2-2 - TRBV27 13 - CASSGAYTGELFF TGTGCCAGTTCAGGGGCCTACACCGGGGAGCTGTTTTTT
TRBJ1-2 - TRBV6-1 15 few CASSRGAAKSYGYTF TGTGCCAGCAGTCGAGGGGCAGCGAAGTCCTATGGCTACACCTTC
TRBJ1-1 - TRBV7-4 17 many CASSPPPGRSMNTEAFF TGTGCCAGCAGCCCGCCGCCGGGACGGAGCATGAACACTGAAGCTTTCTTT
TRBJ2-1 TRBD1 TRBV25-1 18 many CASSELIPGQGALDEQFF TGTGCCAGCAGTGAATTAATCCCGGGACAGGGGGCTTTGGATGAGCAGTTCTTC
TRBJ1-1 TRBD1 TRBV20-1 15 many CSALDRGQWDTEAFF TGCAGTGCTCTGGACAGGGGGCAGTGGGACACTGAAGCTTTCTTT
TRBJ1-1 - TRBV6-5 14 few CASSYTGRNTEAFF TGTGCCAGCAGTTACACAGGCCGGAACACTGAAGCTTTCTTT
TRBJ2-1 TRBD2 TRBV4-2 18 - CASSQEESGRLSYNEQFF TGTGCCAGCAGCCAAGAGGAAAGCGGGAGGCTTTCCTACAATGAGCAGTTCTTC
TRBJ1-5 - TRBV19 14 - CASNPPGPGRPQHF TGTGCCAGTAATCCACCCGGGCCGGGACGGCCCCAGCATTTT
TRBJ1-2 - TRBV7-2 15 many CAKLKMDAGDYGYTF TGTGCCAAACTAAAGATGGACGCAGGGGACTATGGCTACACCTTC
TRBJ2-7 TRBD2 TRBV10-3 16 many CAITPGGGTSPYEQYF TGTGCCATCACCCCCGGGGGGGGGACTAGCCCCTACGAGCAGTACTTC
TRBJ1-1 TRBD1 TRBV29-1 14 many CSVGDRGMNTEAFF TGCAGCGTTGGGGACAGGGGCATGAACACTGAAGCTTTCTTT
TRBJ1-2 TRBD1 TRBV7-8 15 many CASSLRGGGQGGYTF TGTGCCAGCAGCTTACGGGGGGGGGGACAGGGTGGCTACACCTTC
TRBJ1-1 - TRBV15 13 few CATSMGMNTEAFF TGTGCCACCAGCATGGGGATGAACACTGAAGCTTTCTTT
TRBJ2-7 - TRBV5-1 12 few CASSSLATEQYF TGCGCCAGCAGCTCCCTAGCGACCGAGCAGTACTTC
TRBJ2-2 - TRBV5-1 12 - CASSVAAGELFF TGCGCCAGCAGCGTAGCGGCCGGGGAGCTGTTTTTT
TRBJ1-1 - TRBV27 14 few CASTHLGRWTEAFF TGTGCCAGCACCCACTTGGGTCGCTGGACTGAAGCTTTCTTT
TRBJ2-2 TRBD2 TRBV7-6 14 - CASSSRAGVGELFF TGTGCCAGCAGCTCACGGGCGGGAGTGGGGGAGCTGTTTTTT
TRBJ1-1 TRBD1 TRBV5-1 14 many CASSGGQGGTEAFF TGCGCCAGCAGCGGAGGACAGGGCGGCACTGAAGCTTTCTTT
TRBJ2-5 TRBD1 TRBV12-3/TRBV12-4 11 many CASSLSRDRRF TGTGCCAGCAGTTTGAGCCGGGACAGGAGGTTC
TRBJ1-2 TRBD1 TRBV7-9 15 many CASSGRDSLNYGYTF TGTGCCAGCAGCGGACGGGACAGTTTAAACTATGGCTACACCTTC
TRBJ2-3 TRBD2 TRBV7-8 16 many CASSSSTSGWTDTQYF TGTGCCAGCAGCTCCTCCACTAGCGGGTGGACAGATACGCAGTATTTT
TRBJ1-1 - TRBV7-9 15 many CASSHIRTARTEAFF TGTGCCAGCAGCCACATACGGACGGCTAGGACTGAAGCTTTCTTT
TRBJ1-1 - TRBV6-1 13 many CASEGLRNTEAFF TGTGCCAGCGAAGGGCTTAGGAACACTGAAGCTTTCTTT
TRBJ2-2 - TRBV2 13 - CASTQADTGELFF TGTGCCAGTACCCAGGCGGACACCGGGGAGCTGTTTTTT
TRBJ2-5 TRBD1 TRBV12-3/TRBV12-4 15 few CASRGDRGRIETQYF TGTGCCAGCAGGGGGGACAGGGGGCGAATAGAGACCCAGTACTTC
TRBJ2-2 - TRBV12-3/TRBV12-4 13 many CASISPGSGELFF TGTGCCAGCATCAGCCCGGGGTCCGGGGAGCTGTTTTTT
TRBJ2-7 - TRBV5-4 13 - CASSLDYTYEQYF TGTGCCAGCAGCTTAGACTATACCTACGAGCAGTACTTC
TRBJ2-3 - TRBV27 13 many CASRRGVSDTQYF TGTGCCAGCAGGAGGGGAGTCTCAGATACGCAGTATTTT
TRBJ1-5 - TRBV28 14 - CASSLVIGNQPQHF TGTGCCAGCAGTTTAGTCATCGGGAATCAGCCCCAGCATTTT
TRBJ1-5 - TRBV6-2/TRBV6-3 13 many CASRDGSNQPQHF TGTGCCAGCAGGGACGGATCGAATCAGCCCCAGCATTTT
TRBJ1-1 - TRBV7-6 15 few CASSSHGTKDTEAFF TGTGCCAGCAGCTCCCATGGGACAAAAGACACTGAAGCTTTCTTT
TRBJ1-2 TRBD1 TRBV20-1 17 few CSASALAADREWDGYTF TGCAGTGCTAGCGCTCTGGCTGCGGACAGGGAATGGGACGGCTACACCTTC
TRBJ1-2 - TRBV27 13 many CASSLQRSHGYTF TGTGCCAGCAGTTTGCAGAGATCTCATGGCTACACCTTC
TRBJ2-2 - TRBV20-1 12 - CSAPGATGELFF TGCAGTGCCCCCGGGGCCACCGGGGAGCTGTTTTTT
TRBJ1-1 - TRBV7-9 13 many CASSSPGATEAFF TGTGCCAGCAGCAGTCCAGGGGCAACTGAAGCTTTCTTT
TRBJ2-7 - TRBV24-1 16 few CATSPRPGTGAYEQYF TGTGCCACCAGTCCCCGCCCCGGGACTGGGGCCTACGAGCAGTACTTC
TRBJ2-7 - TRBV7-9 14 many CASSLLGVDYGQYF TGTGCCAGCAGCCTTCTGGGGGTTGACTATGGGCAGTACTTC
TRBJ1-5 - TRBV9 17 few CASSSGEAINSNQPQHF TGTGCCAGCAGCTCGGGGGAGGCGATTAATAGCAATCAGCCCCAGCATTTT
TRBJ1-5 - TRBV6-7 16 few CASSYPFPYSNQPQHF TGTGCCAGCAGTTACCCTTTCCCCTATAGCAATCAGCCCCAGCATTTT
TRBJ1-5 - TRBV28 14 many CASTRTVSNQPQHF TGTGCCAGCACCCGGACTGTTAGCAATCAGCCCCAGCATTTT